What follows is one T cell receptor beta chain and its context. This entry is derived from a study of control samples from healthy donors and cancer patients. V was shortened by 5 bases and J by 2 bases, with 9 bases between the two germline ends. CDR1 and CDR2 (germline): SGHAT, FQNNGV. This CDR3 region has 13 residues. The data were produced by immunoSEQ multiplex PCR, yet TCRdb's version contains in-frame clones alone and is incomplete. Here the sample spans 100,000 to 150,000 clones, roughly 90% being singletons. This TCR was recovered from a man between 18 and 29 years old in good health. Sequencing used blood. The gene calls are TRBV11-2 and TRBJ1-1; a possible D gene is TRBD1 (5 bases). The CDR3 sequence is CASSGQPNTEAFF. The CDR3 nucleotides are TGTGCCAGCAGCGGACAACCCAACACTGAAGCTTTCTTT.